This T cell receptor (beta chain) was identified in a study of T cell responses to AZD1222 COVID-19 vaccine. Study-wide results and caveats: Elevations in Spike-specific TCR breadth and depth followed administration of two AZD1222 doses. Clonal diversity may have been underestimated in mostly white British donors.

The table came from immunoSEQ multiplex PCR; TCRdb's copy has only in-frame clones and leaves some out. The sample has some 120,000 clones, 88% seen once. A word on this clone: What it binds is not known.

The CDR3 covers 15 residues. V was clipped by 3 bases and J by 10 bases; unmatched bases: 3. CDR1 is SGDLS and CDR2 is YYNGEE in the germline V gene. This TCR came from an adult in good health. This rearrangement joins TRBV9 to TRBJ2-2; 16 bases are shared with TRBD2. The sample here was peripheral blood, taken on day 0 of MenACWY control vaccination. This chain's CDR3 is CASSAGLAGGPELFF. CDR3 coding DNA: TGTGCCAGCAGCGCGGGACTAGCGGGAGGGCCGGAGCTGTTTTTT.